This TCR beta chain was found in a study of graft-versus-host responses after intestinal transplantation. The CDR3 length is 15 residues. CDR1 and CDR2 from the germline V gene are SNHLY and FYNNEI. V was trimmed by 8 bases and J by 2 bases, leaving 16 bases between them. The repertoire was sequenced with immunoSEQ multiplex PCR; TCRdb's copy has only in-frame clones and lacks some. Altogether around 30,000 clones are present, over 65% being singletons, with the ten largest covering roughly 1.1%. The sample in question was PBMCs, obtained approximately 29 days after intestinal transplant. The chain couples TRBV2 to TRBJ1-5, with D perhaps matching TRBD1 (5 bases). The TCR comes from a human patient who received an intestinal transplant, so some T cells may come from the graft donor. In nucleotides, the CDR3 is TGTGCCAGCGAACCGGGCAGGGAAGGCAATCAGCCCCAGCATTTT. This encodes CASEPGREGNQPQHF.